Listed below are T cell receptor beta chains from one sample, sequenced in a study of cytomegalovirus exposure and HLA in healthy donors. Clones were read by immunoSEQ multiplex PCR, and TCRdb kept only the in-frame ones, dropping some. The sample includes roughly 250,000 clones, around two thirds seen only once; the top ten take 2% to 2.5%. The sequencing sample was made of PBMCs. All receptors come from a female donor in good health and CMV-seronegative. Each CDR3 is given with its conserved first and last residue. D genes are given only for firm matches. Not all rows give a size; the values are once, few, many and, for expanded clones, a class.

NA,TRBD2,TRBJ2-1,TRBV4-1,TGCGCCAGCAGCCAAGAAAGCTGGACTAGCGGGAACAATGAGCAGTTCTTC,CASSQESWTSGNNEQFF
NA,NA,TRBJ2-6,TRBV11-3,TGTGCCAGCAGCTTCAGGGCGGGGGGGGCCAACGTCCTGACTTTC,CASSFRAGGANVLTF
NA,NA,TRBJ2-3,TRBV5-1,TGCGCCAGCAGCTTGGGGGTACTTCTAGGCACAGATACGCAGTATTTT,CASSLGVLLGTDTQYF
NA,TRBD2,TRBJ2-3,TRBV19,TGTGCCAGTAGTATATCCTTCGGACTAGCGGGCACAGATACGCAGTATTTT,CASSISFGLAGTDTQYF
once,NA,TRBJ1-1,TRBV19,TGTGCGTCAGGGGCGCGGAACACTGAAGCTTTCTTT,CASGARNTEAFF
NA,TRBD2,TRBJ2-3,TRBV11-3,TGTGCCAGCAGCTTGTTTAGCGGGGCTAGCACAGATACGCAGTATTTT,CASSLFSGASTDTQYF
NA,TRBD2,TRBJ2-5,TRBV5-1,TGCGCCAGCAGCGGGGGACTAGCGGGAGTTGAGACCCAGTACTTC,CASSGGLAGVETQYF
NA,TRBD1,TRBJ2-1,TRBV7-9,TGTGCCAGCAGCCCTGGACAGGGGGCTTGGAATGAGCAGTTCTTC,CASSPGQGAWNEQFF
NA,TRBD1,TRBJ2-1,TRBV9,TGTGCCAGCAGCAAGGGACAGGGGGCGCGTAATGAGCAGTTCTTC,CASSKGQGARNEQFF
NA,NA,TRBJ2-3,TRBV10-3,TGTGCCATCAGTGCGGGTTCTAGCACAGATACGCAGTATTTT,CAISAGSSTDTQYF
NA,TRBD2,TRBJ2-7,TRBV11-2,TGTGCCAGCAGCTCAGGACTAGCGGGAGCAGGCGAGCAGTACTTC,CASSSGLAGAGEQYF
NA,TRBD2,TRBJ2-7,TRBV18,TGTGCCAGCTCACCCCAGGCTAGCGGGATGCGTGACGAGCAGTACTTC,CASSPQASGMRDEQYF
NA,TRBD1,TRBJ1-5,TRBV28,TGTGCCAGCCACGAGGGACAGGTCAGTCAGCCCCAGCATTTT,CASHEGQVSQPQHF
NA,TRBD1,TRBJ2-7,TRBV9,TGTGCCAGCAGCGGGCCCGGGACAGGGTCCGAGCAGTACTTC,CASSGPGTGSEQYF
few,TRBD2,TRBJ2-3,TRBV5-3,TGTGCCAGCGGCCCTCCGGGGACTAGCGGGAGAACAGATACGCAGTATTTT,CASGPPGTSGRTDTQYF
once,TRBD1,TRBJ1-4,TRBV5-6,TGTGCCAGCAGCCCCAAACCCGGGACAGGAGCCTCGGGGGGTCTGTTTTTT,CASSPKPGTGASGGLFF
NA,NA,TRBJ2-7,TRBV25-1,TGTGCCAGCAGCAAGCCGATTTACGAGCAGTACTTC,CASSKPIYEQYF
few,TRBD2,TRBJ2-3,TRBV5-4,TGTGCCAGCAGCTTGGATTTCTCGGCGGGAGATGCCTCTAGCACAGATACGCAGTATTTT,CASSLDFSAGDASSTDTQYF
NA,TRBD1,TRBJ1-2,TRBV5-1,TGCGCCAGCAGCTTGGCAGTGACAGGGGGCGTTGGCTACACCTTC,CASSLAVTGGVGYTF
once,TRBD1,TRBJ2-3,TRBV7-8,TGTGCCAGCAGAAAGGACAGGAGCACAGATACGCAGTATTTT,CASRKDRSTDTQYF